This TCR beta chain was sequenced in a study of blood T cell repertoires in COVID-19. Study in general: Specimens from acute and convalescent COVID-19 originated in the United States, Italy and Spain.

This CDR3 has 13 amino acids. Germline CDR1 and CDR2: MDHEN and SYDVKM. Trimming took 5 bases from V and 6 from J; bases not matched to a gene: 6. The data were produced by immunoSEQ multiplex PCR, yet TCRdb's version contains in-frame clones alone and is incomplete. The sample lists hundreds of thousands of clones; about 85% were seen once. Input material: PBMCs or T cells enriched from blood (not recorded which). The chain carries TRBV28 and TRBJ2-5; 7 bases match TRBD1. The clonotype originates from a woman aged 18-29 years with acute COVID-19. CDR3 bases: TGTGCCAGCAGTAAGACAGGGATTAAGACCCAGTACTTC. This sequence encodes CASSKTGIKTQYF. The entire variable domain, with the rest obtained from reference TRBV28 and TRBJ2-5, is as follows: DVKVTQSSRYLVKRTGEKVFLECVQDMDHENMFWYRQDPGLGLRLIYFSYDVKMKEKGDIPEGYSVSREKKERFSLILESASTNQTSMYLCASSKTGIKTQYFGPGTRLLVL.